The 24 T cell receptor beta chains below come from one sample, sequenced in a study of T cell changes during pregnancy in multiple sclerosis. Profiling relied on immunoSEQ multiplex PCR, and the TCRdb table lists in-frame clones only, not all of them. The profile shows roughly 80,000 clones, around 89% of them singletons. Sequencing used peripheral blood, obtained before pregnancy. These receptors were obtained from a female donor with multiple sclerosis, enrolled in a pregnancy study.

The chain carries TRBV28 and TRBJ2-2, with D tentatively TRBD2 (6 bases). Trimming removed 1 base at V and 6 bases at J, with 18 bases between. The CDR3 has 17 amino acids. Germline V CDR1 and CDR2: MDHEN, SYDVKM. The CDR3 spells CASSLFVSGLRAGELFF. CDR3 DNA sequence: TGTGCCAGCAGTTTATTCGTCAGCGGGCTTAGGGCCGGGGAGCTGTTTTTT. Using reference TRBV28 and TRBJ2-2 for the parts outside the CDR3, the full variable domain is DVKVTQSSRYLVKRTGEKVFLECVQDMDHENMFWYRQDPGLGLRLIYFSYDVKMKEKGDIPEGYSVSREKKERFSLILESASTNQTSMYLCASSLFVSGLRAGELFFGEGSRLTVL.

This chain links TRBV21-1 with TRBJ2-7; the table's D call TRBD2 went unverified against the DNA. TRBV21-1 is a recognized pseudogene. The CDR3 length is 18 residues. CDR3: CASSFRLLTGGTASEQYF. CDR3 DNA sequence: TGTGCCAGCAGCTTCCGCTTACTCACGGGGGGAACGGCCAGCGAGCAGTACTTC.

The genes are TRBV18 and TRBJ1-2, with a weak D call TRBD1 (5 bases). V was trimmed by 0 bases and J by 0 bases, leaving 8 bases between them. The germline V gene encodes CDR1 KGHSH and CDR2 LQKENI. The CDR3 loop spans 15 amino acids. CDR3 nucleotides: TGTGCCAGCTCACCACCGGGACTTACTAACTATGGCTACACCTTC. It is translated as CASSPPGLTNYGYTF.

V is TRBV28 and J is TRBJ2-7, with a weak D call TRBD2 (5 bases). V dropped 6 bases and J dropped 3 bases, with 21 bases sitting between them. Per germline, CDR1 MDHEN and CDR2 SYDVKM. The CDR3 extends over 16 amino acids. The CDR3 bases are TGTGCCAGCAGCACTAAACGGGGATCAGCGTTCTACGAGCAGTACTTC. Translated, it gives CASSTKRGSAFYEQYF.

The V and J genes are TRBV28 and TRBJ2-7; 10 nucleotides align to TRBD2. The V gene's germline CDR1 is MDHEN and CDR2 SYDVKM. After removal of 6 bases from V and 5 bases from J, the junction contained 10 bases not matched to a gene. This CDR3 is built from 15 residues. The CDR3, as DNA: TGTGCCAGCAGCCTCCCCGAGCGGGGGGGAAACGAGCAGTACTTC. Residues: CASSLPERGGNEQYF.

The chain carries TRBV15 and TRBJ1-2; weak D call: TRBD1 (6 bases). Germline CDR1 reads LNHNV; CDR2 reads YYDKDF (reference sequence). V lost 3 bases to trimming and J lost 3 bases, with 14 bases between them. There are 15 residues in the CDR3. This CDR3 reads CATSSLLGGHYGYTF. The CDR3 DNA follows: TGTGCCACCAGCAGCCTACTGGGGGGGCACTATGGCTACACCTTC.

CDR3 sequence reads: CSVVRWASGGFINEQFF. The CDR3 nucleotides are TGCAGCGTTGTTCGTTGGGCTAGCGGGGGGTTCATCAATGAGCAGTTCTTC. V and J are TRBV29-1 and TRBJ2-1, with 11 bases fitting TRBD2. The germline CDR1 and CDR2 sequences are SQVTM and ANQGSEA. The CDR3 runs to 17 residues. The junction had 14 bases not matched to a gene; V was cut back by 4 bases and J by 6 bases.

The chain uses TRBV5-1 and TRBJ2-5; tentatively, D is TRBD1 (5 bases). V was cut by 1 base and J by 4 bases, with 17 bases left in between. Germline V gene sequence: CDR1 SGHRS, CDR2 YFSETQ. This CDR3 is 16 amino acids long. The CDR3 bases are TGCGCCAGCAGCTTGTCGGTTGGGGCAGGGCGAGAGACCCAGTACTTC. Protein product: CASSLSVGAGRETQYF.

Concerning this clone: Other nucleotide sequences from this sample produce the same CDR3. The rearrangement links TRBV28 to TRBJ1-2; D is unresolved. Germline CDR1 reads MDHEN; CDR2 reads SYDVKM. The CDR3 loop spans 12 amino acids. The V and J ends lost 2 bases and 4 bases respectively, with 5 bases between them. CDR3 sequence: CASSLRGYGYTF. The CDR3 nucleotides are TGTGCCAGCAGTTTACGGGGCTATGGCTACACCTTC.

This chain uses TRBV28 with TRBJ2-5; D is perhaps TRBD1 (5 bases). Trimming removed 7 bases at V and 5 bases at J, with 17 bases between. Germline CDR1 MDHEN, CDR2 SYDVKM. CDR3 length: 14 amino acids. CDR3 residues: CASTRRWGRETQYF. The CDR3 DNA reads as TGTGCCAGCACCCGCCGGTGGGGCCGGGAGACCCAGTACTTC.

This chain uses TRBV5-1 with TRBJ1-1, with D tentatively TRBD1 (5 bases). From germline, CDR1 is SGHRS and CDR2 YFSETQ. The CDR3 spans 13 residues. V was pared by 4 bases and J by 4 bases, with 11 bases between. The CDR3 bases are TGCGCCAGCAGCGCGGGGGGGGGCACTGAAGCTTTCTTT. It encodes CASSAGGGTEAFF.

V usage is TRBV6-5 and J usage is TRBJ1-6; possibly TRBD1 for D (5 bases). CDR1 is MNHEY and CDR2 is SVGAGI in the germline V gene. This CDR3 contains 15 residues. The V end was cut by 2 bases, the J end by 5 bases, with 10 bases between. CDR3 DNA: TGTGCCAGCAGTTACGGTGGGGCCCATAATTCACCCCTCCACTTT. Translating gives CASSYGGAHNSPLHF.

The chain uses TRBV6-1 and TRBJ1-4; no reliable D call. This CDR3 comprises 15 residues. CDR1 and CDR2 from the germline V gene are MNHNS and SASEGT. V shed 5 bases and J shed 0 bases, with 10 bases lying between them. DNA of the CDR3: TGTGCCAGCAGTTCAGGCCCCGCAACTAATGAAAAACTGTTTTTT. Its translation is CASSSGPATNEKLFF.

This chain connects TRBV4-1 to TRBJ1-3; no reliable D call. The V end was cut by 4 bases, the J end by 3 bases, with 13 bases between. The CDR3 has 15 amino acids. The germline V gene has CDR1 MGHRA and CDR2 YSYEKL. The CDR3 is CASSLLSGSGNTIYF. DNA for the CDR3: TGCGCCAGCAGCCTCCTGTCGGGGAGTGGAAACACCATATATTTT.

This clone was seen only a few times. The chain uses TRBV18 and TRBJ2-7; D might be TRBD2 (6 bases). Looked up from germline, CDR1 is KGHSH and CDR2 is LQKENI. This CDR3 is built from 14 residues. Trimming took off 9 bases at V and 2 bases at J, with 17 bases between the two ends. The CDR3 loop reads CASSFRDFPYEQYF. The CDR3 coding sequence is TGTGCCAGTTCTTTCCGGGACTTCCCCTACGAGCAGTACTTC.

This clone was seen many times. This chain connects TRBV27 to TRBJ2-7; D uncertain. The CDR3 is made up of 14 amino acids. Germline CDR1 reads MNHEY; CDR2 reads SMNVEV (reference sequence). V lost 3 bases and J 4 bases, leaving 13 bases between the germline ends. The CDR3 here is CASSLNPLLYEQYF. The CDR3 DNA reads TGTGCCAGCAGTTTGAATCCGCTGCTATACGAGCAGTACTTC.

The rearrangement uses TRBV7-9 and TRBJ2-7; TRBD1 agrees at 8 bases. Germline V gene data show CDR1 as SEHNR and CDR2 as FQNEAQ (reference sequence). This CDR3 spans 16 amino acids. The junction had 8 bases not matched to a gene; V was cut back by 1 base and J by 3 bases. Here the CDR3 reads CASSLGWTGIDYEQYF. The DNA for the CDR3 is TGTGCCAGCAGCTTAGGCTGGACAGGGATCGACTACGAGCAGTACTTC. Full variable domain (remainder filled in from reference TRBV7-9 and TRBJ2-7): DTGVSQNPRHKITKRGQNVTFRCDPISEHNRLYWYRQTLGQGPEFLTYFQNEAQLEKSRLLSDRFSAERPKGSFSTLEIQRTEQGDSAMYLCASSLGWTGIDYEQYFGPGTRLTVT.

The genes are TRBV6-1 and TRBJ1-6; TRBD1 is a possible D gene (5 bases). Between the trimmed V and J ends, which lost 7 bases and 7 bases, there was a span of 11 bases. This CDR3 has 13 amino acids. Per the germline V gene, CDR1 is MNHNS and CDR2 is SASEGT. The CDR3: CASNKRGNSPLHF. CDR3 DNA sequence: TGTGCCAGCAACAAACGGGGGAATTCACCCCTCCACTTT.

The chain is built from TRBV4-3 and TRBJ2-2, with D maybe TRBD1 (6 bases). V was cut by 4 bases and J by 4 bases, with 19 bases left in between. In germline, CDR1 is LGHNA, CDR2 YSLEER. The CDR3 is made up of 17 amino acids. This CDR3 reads CASSRSGTPDTTGELFF. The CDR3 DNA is TGCGCCAGCAGCCGAAGTGGGACACCCGACACCACCGGGGAGCTGTTTTTT.

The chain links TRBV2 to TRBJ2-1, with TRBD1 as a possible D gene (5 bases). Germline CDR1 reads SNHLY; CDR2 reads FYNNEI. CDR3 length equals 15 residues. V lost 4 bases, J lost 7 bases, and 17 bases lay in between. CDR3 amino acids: CASSVLRSGSNEQFF. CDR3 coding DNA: TGTGCCAGCAGTGTTTTACGGTCAGGGTCTAATGAGCAGTTCTTC.

CDR3 nucleotides: TGTGCCAGCTATCCGGGACAACCCTTATCAAGGAGCAATCAGCCCCAGCATTTT. Translating gives CASYPGQPLSRSNQPQHF. J is TRBJ1-5 and V is TRBV2, with D possibly matching TRBD1 (6 bases). Trimming took 8 bases from V and 1 from J, leaving 24 bases between them. Germline values: CDR1 SNHLY, CDR2 FYNNEI. The CDR3 spans 18 residues. Full variable domain (outside the CDR3, taken from reference TRBV2 and TRBJ1-5): EPEVTQTPSHQVTQMGQEVILRCVPISNHLYFYWYRQILGQKVEFLVSFYNNEISEKSEIFDDQFSVERPDGSNFTLKIRSTKLEDSAMYFCASYPGQPLSRSNQPQHFGDGTRLSIL.

The CDR3 sequence: CASSPGQGNSPLHF. DNA for the CDR3: TGCGCCAGCAGTCCGGGACAGGGGAATTCACCCCTCCACTTT. The chain uses TRBV10-1 and TRBJ1-6; 10 nucleotides align to TRBD1. CDR1 is WNHNN, CDR2 SYGVQD, per germline (reference sequence). Germline trimming cut 5 bases from V and 7 bases from J; bases unmatched to any gene: 2. This CDR3 contains 14 residues.

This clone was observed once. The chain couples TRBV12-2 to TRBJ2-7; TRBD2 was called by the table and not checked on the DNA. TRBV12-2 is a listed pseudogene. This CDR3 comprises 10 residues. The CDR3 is CARKTGEQYF. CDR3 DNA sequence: TGTGCAAGGAAAACGGGCGAGCAGTACTTC.

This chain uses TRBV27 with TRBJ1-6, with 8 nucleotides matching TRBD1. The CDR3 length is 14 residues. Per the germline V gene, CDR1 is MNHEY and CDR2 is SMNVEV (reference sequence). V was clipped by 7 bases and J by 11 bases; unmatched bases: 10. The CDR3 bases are TGTGCCAGCACGTTCGGACAGGGTCAGGCACCCCTCCACTTT. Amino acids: CASTFGQGQAPLHF.